This T cell receptor beta chain was found in a study of OX40 agonist ivuxolimab in advanced cancers. TCRdb's table, derived via immunoSEQ multiplex PCR, lists solely in-frame clones and lacks some. The sample has 60,000 to 90,000 clones; roughly 90% are singletons. Trimming pared 2 bases from V and 8 bases from J, leaving 10 bases between. This CDR3 region has 13 residues. Germline-derived CDR1 and CDR2 are MDHEN and SYDVKM. The receptor was derived from an adult with an advanced solid tumor such as melanoma, head and neck, liver or kidney cancer. V gene TRBV28 combines with J gene TRBJ2-1; the D call may be TRBD1 or TRBD2 (5 bases each). This specimen consisted of CD4+ or CD8+ T cells sorted from blood, obtained in a trial of the OX40 agonist ivuxolimab. The CDR3 nucleotides are TGTGCCAGCAGTTTAGTGGGGGTGTATGAGCAGTTCTTC. Its protein product is CASSLVGVYEQFF.